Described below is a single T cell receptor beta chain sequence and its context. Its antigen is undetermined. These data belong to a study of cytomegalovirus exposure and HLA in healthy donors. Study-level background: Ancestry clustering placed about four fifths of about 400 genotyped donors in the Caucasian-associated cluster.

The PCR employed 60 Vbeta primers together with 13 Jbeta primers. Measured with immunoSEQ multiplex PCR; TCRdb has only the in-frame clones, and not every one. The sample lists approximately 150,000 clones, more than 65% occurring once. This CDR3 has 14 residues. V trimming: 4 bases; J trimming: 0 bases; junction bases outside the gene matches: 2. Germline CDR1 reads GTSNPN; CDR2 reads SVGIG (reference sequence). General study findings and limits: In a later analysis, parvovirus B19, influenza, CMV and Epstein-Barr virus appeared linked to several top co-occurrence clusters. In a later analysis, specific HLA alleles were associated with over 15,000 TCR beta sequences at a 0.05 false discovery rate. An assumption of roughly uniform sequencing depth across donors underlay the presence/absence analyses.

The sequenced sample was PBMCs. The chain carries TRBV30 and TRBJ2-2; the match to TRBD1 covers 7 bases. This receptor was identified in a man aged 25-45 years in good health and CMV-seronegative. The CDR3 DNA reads TGTGCCTGGACCGGGACAGCGAACACCGGGGAGCTGTTTTTT. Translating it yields CAWTGTANTGELFF.